The clone carrying this T cell receptor beta chain occurred many times. The CDR3 consists of 16 residues. Germline CDR1 is LGHNA and CDR2 is YSLEER. V lost 0 bases, J lost 6 bases, and 5 bases stayed unmatched. The sample comes from a study of T-cell reconstitution after alpha-beta-depleted transplantation in children. It was with unique molecular identifiers that the TCRbeta library was prepared. TCRdb used MiXCR to reprocess the PCR reads, holding one entry per CDR3 protein. The table lists 70,000 to 95,000 distinct CDR3 sequences, less than 15% of them singletons. The genes are TRBV4-3 and TRBJ1-6; 7 bases match TRBD1. This receptor was identified in a human donor who donated a stem cell graft to a child with inherited bone marrow failure. This specimen consisted of PBMCs from the stem cell graft donor, obtained from the stem cell graft. The CDR3 loop reads CASSQEEGASNSPLHF. The DNA for the CDR3 is TGCGCCAGCAGCCAAGAGGAGGGGGCGTCTAATTCACCCCTCCACTTT.